These 25 T cell receptor beta chains originate from one sample sequenced in a study of T cells in localized non-small cell lung cancer (dated by TCRdb to 2018 to 2021). Libraries were made using the immunoSEQ multiplex PCR assay. This immuneACCESS table, as held by TCRdb, lists in-frame sequences with V and J called but not all clones. Of the missing ones, under half trace to an unresolved V gene in checked studies; the others have no known cause. This sample comprises about 79,000 clones, approximately 84% of them detected only once. The top ten constitute about 14% of the sample. Sample: peripheral blood, taken before any cancer treatment. The origin of the receptors is a female donor of 60 years or more with stage I lung adenocarcinoma.

The chain carries TRBV5-4 and TRBJ2-3, with D uncertain. CDR1 SGHNT and CDR2 YYREEE come from the germline V gene (reference sequence). Trimming shortened V by 0 bases and J by 5 bases, and 10 bases separated the two germline ends. The CDR3 loop spans 14 amino acids. CDR3 residues: CASSLGNSRDTQYF. The CDR3 coding sequence is TGTGCCAGCAGCTTGGGCAATTCGCGAGATACGCAGTATTTT. Full variable domain (rest looked up from reference TRBV5-4 and TRBJ2-3): ETGVTQSPTHLIKTRGQQVTLRCSSQSGHNTVSWYQQALGQGPQFIFQYYREEENGRGNFPPRFSGLQFPNYSSELNVNALELDDSALYLCASSLGNSRDTQYFGPGTRLTVL.

This clone was observed a handful of times. The chain carries TRBV19 and TRBJ2-6, with D maybe TRBD1 (5 bases). The germline gives CDR1 LNHDA, CDR2 SQIVND (reference sequence). The CDR3 length is 16 residues. The V end was cut by 3 bases, the J end by 4 bases, with 13 bases between. In DNA, the CDR3 is TGTGCCAGTAGTATTAGGGGTCCGGCGGGGGCCAACGTCCTGACTTTC. Its translation: CASSIRGPAGANVLTF.

The gene calls are TRBV9 and TRBJ2-7; 12 nucleotides line up with TRBD1. After removal of 6 bases from V and 7 bases from J, the junction contained 8 bases not matched to a gene. Germline lookup yields CDR1 SGDLS and CDR2 YYNGEE. This CDR3 contains 14 residues. DNA for the CDR3: TGTGCCAGCAACCCCGGGACAGGGGGCAGGGAGCAGTACTTC. Amino acids: CASNPGTGGREQYF.

The rearrangement uses TRBV15 and TRBJ2-3; TRBD2 aligns across 7 bases. Germline values: CDR1 LNHNV, CDR2 YYDKDF (reference sequence). The CDR3 totals 17 residues. J was trimmed by 0 bases and V by 2 bases; bases with no gene match: 8. CDR3 loop: CATSRYASGASTDTQYF. The CDR3, as DNA: TGTGCCACCAGCAGATACGCCAGCGGGGCTAGCACAGATACGCAGTATTTT.

The chain uses TRBV30 and TRBJ1-2; D ambiguous. The CDR3 extends over 14 amino acids. Trimming pared 1 base from V and 0 bases from J, leaving 9 bases between. CDR1 GTSNPN and CDR2 SVGIG come from the germline V gene (reference sequence). The CDR3: CAWSAGNSNYGYTF. As DNA, the CDR3 is TGTGCCTGGAGTGCCGGAAATTCTAACTATGGCTACACCTTC.

The CDR3 loop reads CASSEGGGLEQYF. The DNA of the CDR3 is TGTGCCAGCAGTGAGGGTGGGGGTCTCGAGCAGTACTTC. This chain links TRBV6-1 with TRBJ2-7, with D perhaps TRBD1 or TRBD2 (5 bases each). Germline V lookup: CDR1 MNHNS, CDR2 SASEGT. V was clipped by 3 bases and J by 6 bases, with 12 bases between them. The CDR3 is made up of 13 amino acids.

The rearrangement uses TRBV5-1 and TRBJ2-1; TRBD2 aligns across 12 bases. Germline V gene sequence: CDR1 SGHRS, CDR2 YFSETQ. The V segment lost 5 bases and the J segment 4 bases; nucleotides outside the gene matches: 1. The CDR3 loop spans 14 amino acids. The CDR3 protein is CASRGLAGYNEQFF. The CDR3 DNA is TGCGCCAGCAGAGGACTAGCGGGGTACAATGAGCAGTTCTTC.

The chain couples TRBV25-1 to TRBJ2-5; 9 nucleotides agree with TRBD1. This CDR3 is built from 17 residues. V was clipped by 0 bases and J by 2 bases; unmatched bases: 7. In germline, CDR1 is MGHDK, CDR2 SYGVNS. CDR3 sequence: CASSEYATGGPQETQYF. DNA of the CDR3: TGTGCCAGCAGTGAATATGCGACAGGGGGGCCTCAAGAGACCCAGTACTTC.

The genes are TRBV25-1 and TRBJ1-1, with no clear D. CDR3 length: 12 amino acids. The V and J ends lost 1 base and 3 bases respectively, with 3 bases between them. The germline gives CDR1 MGHDK, CDR2 SYGVNS. CDR3 sequence: CASSESYTEAFF. The CDR3, as DNA: TGTGCCAGCAGTGAATCCTACACTGAAGCTTTCTTT.

The CDR3 nucleotides are TGTGCCAGCAGTTCCCCGGGACTAAGCACAGATACGCAGTATTTT. Amino acid sequence: CASSSPGLSTDTQYF. The J gene is TRBJ2-3, the V gene TRBV27; 7 nucleotides line up with TRBD2. This CDR3 is built from 15 residues. J lost 0 bases, V lost 4 bases, and 4 bases had no gene match. Germline CDR1 and CDR2: MNHEY and SMNVEV (reference sequence).

The V gene is TRBV27, the J gene TRBJ2-1; 11 bases map to TRBD1. V lost 5 bases and J lost 6; bases outside the gene matches: 6. Germline CDR1 and CDR2: MNHEY and SMNVEV (reference sequence). CDR3 length: 15 amino acids. This chain's CDR3 is CASSPLGTGGNEQFF. As DNA, the CDR3 is TGTGCCAGCAGTCCCCTCGGGACAGGGGGCAATGAGCAGTTCTTC.

The chain carries TRBV7-2 and TRBJ1-1; D call uncertain. Looked up from germline, CDR1 is SGHTA and CDR2 is FQGNSA. The CDR3 loop spans 13 amino acids. The V end was cut by 3 bases, the J end by 1 base, with 6 bases between. The CDR3 DNA follows: TGTGCCAGCAGCTTCAGTCCGAACACTGAAGCTTTCTTT. This sequence encodes CASSFSPNTEAFF.

The rearrangement uses TRBV25-1 and TRBJ2-1; TRBD1 agrees at 10 bases. The trim removed 3 bases at V and 7 bases at J, leaving 9 bases unmatched. The CDR3 is 16 amino acids. In germline, CDR1 is MGHDK, CDR2 SYGVNS. This CDR3 reads CASSDRTGGFRNEQFF. The CDR3 nucleotides are TGTGCCAGCAGTGACCGGACAGGGGGTTTTAGAAATGAGCAGTTCTTC.

This chain links TRBV11-2 with TRBJ2-2, with 7 bases fitting TRBD2. CDR1 and CDR2 (germline): SGHAT, FQNNGV. Unmatched junction bases numbered 0, after V lost 1 base and J lost 4 bases. The CDR3 length is 14 residues. CDR3 nucleotides: TGTGCCAGCAGCTTAGGACTAGCCACCGGGGAGCTGTTTTTT. Its protein is CASSLGLATGELFF.

The chain is built from TRBV27 and TRBJ2-1, with D perhaps matching TRBD2 (5 bases). CDR3 length: 15 amino acids. V was pared by 1 base and J by 8 bases, with 15 bases between. Germline values: CDR1 MNHEY, CDR2 SMNVEV (reference sequence). The CDR3 loop reads CASSLFPSLADEQFF. The CDR3 DNA sequence: TGTGCCAGCAGTTTATTCCCTTCGCTAGCCGATGAGCAGTTCTTC.

This clone showed up just once. The V gene is TRBV5-1, the J gene TRBJ2-5, with a possible D match to TRBD1 (6 bases). The ends were cut back, 4 bases at V and 5 bases at J, with 12 bases in the middle. The CDR3 has 13 residues. Germline loops: CDR1 SGHRS, CDR2 YFSETQ. The CDR3 reads CASSIQGRETQYF. CDR3 DNA sequence: TGCGCCAGCAGCATACAGGGTCGGGAGACCCAGTACTTC.

This sequence joins TRBV6-5 and TRBJ2-7; D is undetermined. The V end lost 4 bases, the J end lost 9 bases, and 16 bases lay between the germline ends. The CDR3 has 13 residues. The germline CDR1 and CDR2 sequences are MNHEY and SVGAGI. CDR3 in amino acids: CASSSQLSLGQYF. The CDR3 DNA is TGTGCCAGCAGTTCCCAATTATCCTTGGGGCAGTACTTC.

This chain joins TRBV5-4 and TRBJ1-6; 8 bases line up with TRBD1. V lost 5 bases, J lost 9 bases, and 10 bases stayed unmatched. The CDR3 loop spans 15 amino acids. The germline CDR1 and CDR2 sequences are SGHNT and YYREEE (reference sequence). The CDR3 spells CASSIGQGAGSPLHF. In nucleotides, the CDR3 is TGTGCCAGCAGTATTGGACAGGGCGCTGGTTCACCCCTCCACTTT.

The rearrangement uses TRBV5-1 and TRBJ2-3; D perhaps matches TRBD1 (6 bases). Trimming shortened V by 0 bases and J by 0 bases, and 11 bases separated the two germline ends. This CDR3 is built from 16 residues. Germline CDR1 SGHRS, CDR2 YFSETQ. As DNA, the CDR3 is TGCGCCAGCAGCTTGGGTGGACAGCCAAGCACAGATACGCAGTATTTT. This encodes CASSLGGQPSTDTQYF.

The V gene is TRBV6-1, the J gene TRBJ1-1, with D hard to call. The CDR3 totals 15 residues. Per germline, CDR1 MNHNS and CDR2 SASEGT. Trimming removed 1 base from V and 2 bases from J, with 11 bases in between. The CDR3 reads CASSEGRRVNTEAFF. The CDR3 nucleotides are TGTGCCAGCAGTGAAGGGAGGAGGGTAAACACTGAAGCTTTCTTT.

V gene TRBV27 combines with J gene TRBJ1-1, with D tentatively TRBD1 (5 bases). Trimming removed 5 bases at V and 11 bases at J, with 18 bases between. The germline CDR1 and CDR2 sequences are MNHEY and SMNVEV (reference sequence). CDR3 length: 13 residues. CDR3: CASSELGRVDAFF. CDR3 sequence (DNA): TGTGCCAGCAGTGAATTGGGCAGGGTTGATGCTTTCTTT.

This chain connects TRBV6-6 to TRBJ2-7; no clear D. Germline V gives CDR1 MNHNY, CDR2 SVGAGI (reference sequence). The CDR3 runs to 12 residues. V was trimmed by 0 bases and J by 4 bases, leaving 4 bases between them. CDR3 amino acids: CASSYSVYEQYF. The CDR3, as DNA: TGTGCCAGCAGTTACTCGGTTTACGAGCAGTACTTC.

The chain is built from TRBV7-8 and TRBJ2-5; TRBD1 is a possible D gene (6 bases). Germline V gene sequence: CDR1 SGHVS, CDR2 FQNEAQ. Deletions cut 3 bases from V and 1 base from J, with 9 bases between. CDR3 length: 14 residues. Here the CDR3 DNA reads TGTGCCAGCAGCTTGGGACACCTCCAAGAGACCCAGTACTTC. Its translation: CASSLGHLQETQYF. Supplemented by reference TRBV7-8 and TRBJ2-5, the full variable domain reads GAGVSQSPRYKVAKRGQDVALRCDPISGHVSLFWYQQALGQGPEFLTYFQNEAQLDKSGLPSDRFFAERPEGSVSTLKIQRTQQEDSAVYLCASSLGHLQETQYFGPGTRLLVL.

J is TRBJ2-4 and V is TRBV4-1, with D maybe TRBD2 (5 bases). Germline CDR1 reads MGHRA; CDR2 reads YSYEKL. This CDR3 spans 18 amino acids. Trimming took 1 base from V and 0 from J, leaving 16 bases between them. In DNA, the CDR3 is TGCGCCAGCAGCCAAGGGAGAGCGGAGTCGCTAGCCAAAAACATTCAGTACTTC. Encoded protein: CASSQGRAESLAKNIQYF.

This clone was counted once. The V call is TRBV6-1, the J call TRBJ2-3, with D perhaps assigned TRBD1 or TRBD2 (5 bases each). Germline V gives CDR1 MNHNS, CDR2 SASEGT. Trimming took off 6 bases at V and 14 bases at J, with 24 bases between the two ends. The CDR3 runs 14 residues. DNA for the CDR3: TGTGCCAGCAGCAAAACTCCGGGACCCTCGCCGAGGTATTTT. This translates into CASSKTPGPSPRYF.